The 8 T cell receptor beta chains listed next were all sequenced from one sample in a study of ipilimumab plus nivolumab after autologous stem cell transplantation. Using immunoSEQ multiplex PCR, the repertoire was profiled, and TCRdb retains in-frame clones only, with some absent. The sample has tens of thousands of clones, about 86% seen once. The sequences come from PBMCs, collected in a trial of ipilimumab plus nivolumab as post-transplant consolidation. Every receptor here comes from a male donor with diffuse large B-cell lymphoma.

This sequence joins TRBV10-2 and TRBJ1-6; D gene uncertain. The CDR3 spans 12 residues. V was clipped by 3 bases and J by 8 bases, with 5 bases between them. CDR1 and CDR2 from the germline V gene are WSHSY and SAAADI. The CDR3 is CASSDGDSPLHF. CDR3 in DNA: TGCGCCAGCAGTGATGGGGATTCACCCCTCCACTTT.

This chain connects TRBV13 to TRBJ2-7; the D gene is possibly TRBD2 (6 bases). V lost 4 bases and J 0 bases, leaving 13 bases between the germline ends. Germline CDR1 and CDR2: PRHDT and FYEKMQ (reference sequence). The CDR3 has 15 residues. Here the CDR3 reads CASSWRGRNSYEQYF. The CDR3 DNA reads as TGTGCCAGCAGCTGGCGGGGCAGAAACTCCTACGAGCAGTACTTC.

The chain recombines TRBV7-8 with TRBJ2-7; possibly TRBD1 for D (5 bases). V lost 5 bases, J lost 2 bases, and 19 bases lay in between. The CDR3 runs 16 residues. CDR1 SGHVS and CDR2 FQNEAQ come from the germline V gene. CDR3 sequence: CASSPRQGYPTYEQYF. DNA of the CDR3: TGTGCCAGCAGCCCCCGCCAGGGTTATCCCACCTACGAGCAGTACTTC.

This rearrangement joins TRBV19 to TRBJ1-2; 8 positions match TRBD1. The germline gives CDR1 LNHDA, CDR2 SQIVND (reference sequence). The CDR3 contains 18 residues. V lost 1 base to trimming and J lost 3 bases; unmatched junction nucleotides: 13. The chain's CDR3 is CASSIVPPRTGSYYGYTF. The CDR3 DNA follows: TGTGCCAGTAGTATAGTACCCCCTCGGACAGGGTCTTACTATGGCTACACCTTC.

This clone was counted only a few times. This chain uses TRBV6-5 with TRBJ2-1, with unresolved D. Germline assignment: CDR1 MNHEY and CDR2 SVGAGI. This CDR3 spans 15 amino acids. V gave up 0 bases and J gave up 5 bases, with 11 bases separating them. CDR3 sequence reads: CASSYSISANNEQFF. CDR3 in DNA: TGTGCCAGCAGTTACTCGATTTCAGCGAACAATGAGCAGTTCTTC.

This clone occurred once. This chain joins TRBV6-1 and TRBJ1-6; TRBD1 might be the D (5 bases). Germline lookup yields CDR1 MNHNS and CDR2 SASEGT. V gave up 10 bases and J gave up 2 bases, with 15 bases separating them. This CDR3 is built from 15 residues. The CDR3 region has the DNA TGTGCCACCAAAGCGCAGGGAACCTATAATTCACCCCTCCACTTT. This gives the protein CATKAQGTYNSPLHF.

CDR3 sequence: CASSYSGGTNSPLHF. DNA for the CDR3: TGTGCCAGCAGTTACTCAGGGGGAACCAATTCACCCCTCCACTTT. The V and J genes are TRBV6-5 and TRBJ1-6; D might be TRBD1 (6 bases). In germline, CDR1 is MNHEY, CDR2 SVGAGI. The germline V and J ends were trimmed by 0 bases and 7 bases, with 10 bases remaining between them. The length of the CDR3 is 15 residues.

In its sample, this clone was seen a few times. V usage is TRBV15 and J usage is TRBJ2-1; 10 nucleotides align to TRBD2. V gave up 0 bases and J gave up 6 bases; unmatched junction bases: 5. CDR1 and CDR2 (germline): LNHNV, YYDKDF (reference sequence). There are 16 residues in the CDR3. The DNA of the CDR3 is TGTGCCACCAGCAGAGATCGAGCGGGGGGGCGCAATGAGCAGTTCTTC. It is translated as CATSRDRAGGRNEQFF.